This T cell receptor beta chain was profiled in a study of blood T cell repertoires in COVID-19 (dated by TCRdb to the early 2020s). Some background on the complete study: Samples from collaborators originated in the United States, Italy and Spain and spanned both the acute and convalescent phases of COVID-19. The prospective study material was composed of cDNA or gDNA derived from T cells, B-cell-depleted T cells, or PBMCs. Deeply sampled blood TCRbeta repertoires from subjects exposed to, actively infected with, or recovered from COVID-19 were included in the dataset. The repertoires were released in a freely available public database meant as a resource for research on the immune response to SARS-CoV-2. Samples came from the ongoing ImmuneRACE study (first 160 participants) plus 1,254 subjects from 6 global collaborators. Nearly every sample came with metadata listing a de-identified subject ID, COVID-19 status, age in years and sex. HLA class I and class II types, where available, came from metadata supplied by the sample provider rather than from assay-based typing. What the study reported, not specific to this receptor: The amount of clinical and demographic metadata varied by source and participant and was provided uncurated.

Participants in the prospective study were aged roughly 18 to 89 years, lived in some 24 United States geographic areas, and enrolled through a virtual design. In the prospective study, participants were assigned to cohorts based on the clinical history participants reported in a screening survey and a study questionnaire. Recovered participants in ImmuneRACE Cohort 3 were defined as having two consecutive negative NP/OP PCR tests, clearance from a healthcare professional, or resolution of symptoms. In the prospective study, mobile phlebotomists collected whole blood, serum and a nasopharyngeal or oropharyngeal swab from each participant. Prospective study participants could optionally give additional blood draws and questionnaires over an approximately 2-month period. Before DNA extraction, prospective study blood samples were shipped either frozen or at room temperature. The CDR3 runs 14 residues from the cysteine to the phenylalanine. Just the 42-base CDR3 DNA is kept, in frame starting at base 1.

About this clone itself: Its antigen is unknown. Base qualities are not provided; no much larger clone lies one nucleotide away.

The immunoSEQ Assay, a bias-controlled multiplex PCR, was used to amplify TCRbeta CDR3 regions from genomic DNA. The authors' pipeline ran thus. The number of nucleated cells in each sample was estimated by amplification of reference gene primers within the assay. To quantify the absolute abundance of each unique TCRbeta CDR3 rearrangement, sequence reads were collapsed and filtered. For each sample, productive Simpson clonality was calculated as the square root of Simpson's diversity index across productive rearrangements. TCRdb took this table from immuneACCESS and kept in-frame rearrangements with V and J called. Such tables lack part of the clones; where checked against another copy, unresolved V genes explain under half of the gap, and the rest is unexplained. V, J and clone size reflect that table, while D and trimming were determined from the DNA. The sample includes about 310,000 clones, with 89% observed a single time. The ten largest clones take up roughly 8.9% of the sample.

The TCR comes from a woman between 40 and 55 years old who had recovered from COVID-19. The chain is made from TRBV21-1 and TRBJ2-5; TRBD2 was called by the table and not checked on the DNA. TRBV21-1 is a listed pseudogene. The sample consisted of PBMCs or T cells enriched from blood (not recorded which). The nucleotides are TGTGCCAGCACTAAAAGCGGGGTACAAGAGACCCAGTACTTC. Translated, this gives CASTKSGVQETQYF.